The present T cell receptor beta chain was sequenced within a study of tumor-infiltrating lymphocytes in primary liver carcinoma (dated by TCRdb to 2016 to 2017). With respect to the entire study: Hepatocellular carcinoma (four) or combined HCC and intrahepatic cholangiocarcinoma (one) was present in the five patients, who were three men and two women aged 30 to 69 years. Repertoires from technical replicates were highly reproducible, with mean shared-clone rates approximately 0.92 and correlation coefficients above 0.95. Tumors of the five patients were stage T1-T3 N0M0 with maximum diameters of roughly 4 to 10 cm. Samples yielded roughly 3.5 to 7.13 million productive TCRbeta reads; read depth did not differ significantly between tissue types. For each liver tumor, the study sampled five regions along with adjacent normal tissue and blood, and applied TCRbeta repertoire sequencing, expression microarrays and whole-exome sequencing. A total of some 35 specimens from 5 patients went through TCRbeta repertoire sequencing, namely 25 tumor regions, 5 adjacent noncancerous liver tissues and 5 peripheral blood samples. The 25 or so tumor region samples were profiled with Agilent mRNA microarrays so that TCRbeta repertoire diversity could be related to the local molecular phenotype.

TCRbeta-specific cDNA was reverse-transcribed from about 0.45 ug total RNA using a constant-region primer and ProtoScript II reverse transcriptase. Construction of the TCRbeta libraries relied on three nested rounds of multiplex PCR, following a slightly modified ARM-PCR procedure. Each of the first two PCR rounds ran for approximately 10 cycles and used multiplex TRBV1-TRBV30 forward primers together with a Cbeta reverse primer. Sample barcodes and Illumina adapters were added in a final 25-cycle PCR with Deep VentR polymerase. Amplicons of 200-500 bp were gel-purified with a QIAquick gel extraction kit before sequencing. TCRbeta amplicons were sequenced on an Illumina HiSeq 2500 with 250-bp paired-end reads. In the original analysis: Quality trimming of reads was performed with Trimmomatic v0.33, and paired reads were merged with FLASH v1.2.11 so that full CDR3 sequences could be recovered. V, D and J germline segments were assigned to the rearranged TCRbeta sequences using MiGEC v1.2.1b. Clonotype statistics and Shannon-Wiener diversity indices were computed with VDJtools v1.0.0. To cut down on sampling bias, every analysis after diversity analysis relied on just the 250 most abundant clonotypes from each sample. The public reads were reprocessed in TCRdb via fastp at Q25 and MiXCR, keeping in-frame beta chains. Rows merge per CDR3 protein into single entries with the most common DNA and genes. TCRdb, not the authors, supplied the V and J calls. Within this sample are fewer than 75,000 distinct CDR3 sequences, with about two thirds of them counted one time only. Of the sample, roughly three fifths is held by the ten largest clones.

Total RNA and DNA were co-extracted without cell sorting from about 19-30 mg of bulk tissue using the AllPrep DNA/RNA mini kit. Between November 2015 and March 2016, several patients in China with histopathologically diagnosed primary liver carcinoma had surgical resection. At the time of sampling, the patients had chronic HBV infection and had not received any treatment. Each tumor was sampled at five spatially separated regions: the tumor centre plus the superior, inferior, left-lateral and right-lateral poles. Histological examination found more than 80% viable tumor cells in every tumor sample. Fresh tumor and adjacent tissue pieces were bisected, with one half stored in RNAlater at -80 degrees C and the other half sent for histology. What the research found in general, with its limitations: Comparison of CD4+ and CD8+ T cell repertoires was precluded by the use of bulk unsorted samples. The study included only four or five patients, and the authors note findings should be validated in a larger study. Only the TCR beta chain was sequenced, so true repertoire diversity is likely underestimated because unpaired alpha chains were not captured. Consistent with antigen-driven expansion, pairs of tumor regions showed higher repertoire overlap (mean roughly 36%) than either tumor-adjacent pairs (about 17%) or tumor-blood pairs (approximately 15%). Just about 7.5-24% of top clones turned up in all five regions of a tumor, which suggests spatial heterogeneity among tumor-infiltrating T cells. The top 250 clones made up a significantly larger repertoire fraction in tumors than in blood (p = 0.039).

Via the germline V gene (reference sequence), CDR1 is SEHNR and CDR2 FQNEAQ. Including the terminal cysteine and phenylalanine, the CDR3 comprises 16 residues. Only the CDR3 portion is preserved as DNA: 48 bases, with reading frame beginning at the first base. As for this clonotype: Which antigen it targets is not known. The junction departs from germline at one end; a sequencing error may be responsible.

The specimen sequenced was liver tumor tissue from sampling region 2. The sample's cell subset or site label, in plain terms: tumor region T2, inferior pole. The receptor comes from a man aged 40-55 years with primary liver carcinoma and hepatitis B virus infection. The chain was built from TRBV7-9 and TRBJ2-2, with the D segment possibly TRBD1 or TRBD2, each aligning over 5 bases. The CDR3: CASSLVLQGWIGELLF. DNA sequence: TGTGCCAGCAGCTTAGTTCTTCAGGGTTGGATCGGGGAGCTGCTTTTT.